The rows below give T cell receptor beta chains drawn from one sample of a study of a mutant IDH1 vaccine in newly diagnosed glioma. TCRdb's table, derived via immunoSEQ multiplex PCR, lists solely in-frame clones and lacks some. The sample contains 40,000 to 50,000 clones, approximately 72% of which appear only once. These receptors have no identified antigens. The source was PBMCs, collected from a glioma patient whose treatment included an IDH1 peptide vaccine. The receptors originated from a man in his fifties or sixties with glioma. Each CDR3 is given without its conserved first and last residue. The size of a clone is reported for some rows only, either as once, few or many, or as a class for expanded clones.

V: TRBV4-1; size: NA; CDR3: ASSQVLAGTDTQY
V: TRBV9; size: NA; CDR3: ASSPNSGGPGELF
V: TRBV30; size: NA; CDR3: AWSRGVGGNIQY
V: TRBV27; size: once; CDR3: ASSLTGGNSYEQY
V: TRBV7-2; size: NA; CDR3: ASSLSSGTSYGYT
V: TRBV5-6; size: NA; CDR3: ASSLVPGTLAEAF
V: TRBV7-2; size: NA; CDR3: ASSLFRGAYNEQF
V: TRBV19; size: NA; CDR3: ASSIMDRGGYT
V: TRBV7-8; size: NA; CDR3: ASSSQGRGTEAF
V: TRBV2; size: NA; CDR3: ASSPWTAPYGYT
V: TRBV18; size: NA; CDR3: ASSPRTDQPQH
V: TRBV2; size: NA; CDR3: ACMGGSSYGYT
V: TRBV20-1; size: once; CDR3: SAPIGTQY
V: TRBV14; size: NA; CDR3: ASSQDVGGAEAF
V: TRBV19; size: NA; CDR3: ASSPWTSGRMNEQF
V: TRBV18; size: NA; CDR3: ASSPTSAGTYEQY
V: TRBV5-1; size: once; CDR3: ASSLVDRFLMNTEAF
V: TRBV19; size: NA; CDR3: ASSIDLAGWVNGGELF
V: TRBV5-4; size: NA; CDR3: ASSLGQPSRDTQY
V: TRBV27; size: NA; CDR3: ASSLGGDVYEQY
V: TRBV7-9; size: few; CDR3: ASSPQGHNQPQH
V: TRBV30; size: NA; CDR3: AWNPGQNNEQF
V: TRBV9; size: once; CDR3: ASSPTSGAGNTIY
V: TRBV4-1; size: few; CDR3: ASSQGDGYQPQH
V: TRBV7-9; size: few; CDR3: ASSGGGTEAF
V: TRBV6-5; size: NA; CDR3: ASSSRTGNEKLF
V: TRBV5-1; size: NA; CDR3: ASSLAGAQETQY
V: TRBV11-3; size: few; CDR3: ASSLRDRPTGELF
V: TRBV11-2; size: few; CDR3: ASSSHSRGHTEAF
V: TRBV9; size: NA; CDR3: ASSFYLSPSGANVLT
V: TRBV5-1; size: few; CDR3: ASSLANSGDTEAF
V: TRBV6-1; size: NA; CDR3: ASTSPYQETQY
V: TRBV5-4; size: NA; CDR3: ASSLTGGGLETQY
V: TRBV14; size: NA; CDR3: ASSQDQGDRGLRGYT
V: TRBV19; size: NA; CDR3: ASSISQGRNQPQH
V: TRBV5-4; size: NA; CDR3: ASSLEQETQY
V: TRBV29-1; size: NA; CDR3: SVDSAGGSDTQY
V: TRBV6-6; size: NA; CDR3: ASSPGGGYT
V: TRBV4-2; size: NA; CDR3: ASSQGQGLGQNTEAF
V: TRBV6-1; size: NA; CDR3: ASSDGSWTSGNTIY
V: TRBV9; size: few; CDR3: ASSVARGAGEKLF
V: TRBV30; size: NA; CDR3: AWSSGQGLNLNTEAF
V: TRBV5-6; size: NA; CDR3: ASENRSQSRANVLT